The 19 T cell receptor beta chains listed next were all sequenced from one sample in a study of vaccination effects on CD4 cells after COVID-19. ViraFEST assay sequencing came after antigen-specific CD4+ T cells were expanded with viral peptide pools. Once cultured for more than nine days, the cells underwent separation to obtain CD4+ T cells. Two-dose vaccination with either BNT162b2 or mRNA-1273 was given to the participants. Their antigens are not known. Sequencing was performed with immunoSEQ multiplex PCR; in TCRdb, only in-frame clones are kept and a portion is missing. Of 75,000 or so clones listed, roughly 80% were seen once; the top ten hold 0.85% to 1.3%. The starting material was CD4+ T cells from PBMCs cultured with HCoV-OC43 spike peptides, obtained after COVID-19 vaccination. Subset given: HCoV-OC43 spike overlapping peptide pool stimulation. The receptors shown here come from a human donor who received a COVID-19 vaccine.

This clone has just a few counts. This rearrangement joins TRBV10-1 to TRBJ2-2; D could derive from TRBD1 or TRBD2 (5 bases each). V gave up 0 bases and J gave up 5 bases, with 10 bases separating them. The germline gives CDR1 WNHNN, CDR2 SYGVQD (reference sequence). The CDR3 has 15 amino acids. The CDR3 protein is CASSESLGVTGELFF. CDR3 sequence (DNA): TGCGCCAGCAGTGAGTCGTTGGGGGTTACCGGGGAGCTGTTTTTT.

The chain links TRBV7-3 to TRBJ2-5; possibly TRBD1 or TRBD2 for D (5 bases each). Germline loops: CDR1 SGHTA, CDR2 FQGTGA. The CDR3 runs 12 residues. Between the trimmed V and J ends, which lost 5 bases and 7 bases, there was a span of 11 bases. The chain's CDR3 is CASSEPGGTQYF. The CDR3 DNA follows: TGTGCCAGCAGCGAGCCTGGGGGGACCCAGTACTTC.

This clone was seen just once. The chain couples TRBV6-1 to TRBJ1-2; TRBD1 is a possible D gene (5 bases). The CDR3 has 14 amino acids. V lost 2 bases and J lost 4, with 11 bases in between. Germline V CDR1 and CDR2: MNHNS, SASEGT. CDR3 sequence (DNA): TGTGCCAGCAGTGAAATCGCGGGACTCTATGGCTACACCTTC. This sequence encodes CASSEIAGLYGYTF.

CDR3 sequence: CASSFSLGNTIYF. CDR3 nucleotides: TGTGCCAGCAGCTTTTCCTTAGGAAACACCATATATTTT. The V call is TRBV5-6, the J call TRBJ1-3; D is undetermined. Trimming pared 2 bases from V and 4 bases from J, leaving 7 bases between. CDR1 and CDR2 from the germline V gene are SGHDT and YYEEEE. CDR3 length: 13 amino acids.

In this sample, this clone turned up a few times. The chain carries TRBV7-2 and TRBJ1-5, with D hard to call. The germline V and J ends were trimmed by 4 bases and 4 bases, with 8 bases remaining between them. This CDR3 spans 13 amino acids. CDR1 is SGHTA and CDR2 is FQGNSA in the germline V gene. Here the CDR3 DNA reads TGTGCCAGCAGCTCCGACACTAATCAGCCCCAGCATTTT. Its protein product is CASSSDTNQPQHF. Based on the CDR3 plus reference TRBV7-2 and TRBJ1-5, the full variable domain is GAGVSQSPSNKVTEKGKDVELRCDPISGHTALYWYRQSLGQGLEFLIYFQGNSAPDKSGLPSDRFSAERTGGSVSTLTIQRTQQEDSAVYLCASSSDTNQPQHFGDGTRLSIL.

This chain connects TRBV19 to TRBJ1-2; D possibly corresponds to TRBD1 (5 bases). Trimming pared 5 bases from V and 0 bases from J, leaving 16 bases between. The CDR3 totals 16 residues. Germline CDR1 is LNHDA and CDR2 is SQIVND (reference sequence). The CDR3 nucleotides are TGTGCCAGTAGTGTTCGTTTAGCGGGGGCTAACTATGGCTACACCTTC. Its translation is CASSVRLAGANYGYTF.

This rearrangement joins TRBV6-2 or TRBV6-3 to TRBJ1-5; the D gene is possibly TRBD1 (5 bases). Germline V gives CDR1 MNHEY, CDR2 SVGEGT. The ends were cut back, 2 bases at V and 6 bases at J, with 14 bases in the middle. The CDR3 length is 15 residues. As DNA, the CDR3 is TGTGCCAGCAGTTACGGGGCATTGGGGGTTCAGCCCCAGCATTTT. Its protein product is CASSYGALGVQPQHF.

CDR3: CASSLSRTGVGQETQYF. Here the CDR3 DNA reads TGTGCCAGCAGCTTATCCCGGACAGGGGTAGGCCAAGAGACCCAGTACTTC. The rearrangement links TRBV7-8 to TRBJ2-5; 9 positions match TRBD1. The CDR3 loop spans 17 amino acids. V lost 2 bases to trimming and J lost 1 base; unmatched junction nucleotides: 8. Germline-derived CDR1 and CDR2 are SGHVS and FQNEAQ.

The chain carries TRBV11-1 and TRBJ2-3; D is undetermined. Germline CDR1 SGHAT, CDR2 FQDESV (reference sequence). The V and J ends lost 10 bases and 0 bases respectively, with 11 bases between them. CDR3 size: 13 residues. CDR3 DNA: TGTGCCACCGGTGCCCCTAGCACAGATACGCAGTATTTT. Its protein is CATGAPSTDTQYF.

This clone appeared once. V usage is TRBV24-1 and J usage is TRBJ2-4, with TRBD2 matching 10 bases. Unmatched junction bases numbered 11, after V lost 6 bases and J lost 1 base. Germline lookup yields CDR1 KGHDR and CDR2 SFDVKD. There are 18 residues in the CDR3. The CDR3 reads CATSSSGAGGRAKNIQYF. Here the CDR3 DNA reads TGTGCCACCAGTAGTTCGGGAGCGGGGGGGCGGGCCAAAAACATTCAGTACTTC.

The genes are TRBV19 and TRBJ1-1; D remains ambiguous. Trimming removed 1 base from V and 1 base from J, with 4 bases in between. The CDR3 covers 13 residues. The V gene's germline CDR1 is LNHDA and CDR2 SQIVND (reference sequence). CDR3 in DNA: TGTGCCAGTAGTATAGGATGGAACACTGAAGCTTTCTTT. Amino acid sequence: CASSIGWNTEAFF.

This chain joins TRBV4-2 and TRBJ2-7; possibly TRBD1 for D (6 bases). With 3 bases removed from V and 3 bases from J, the gap between germline ends came to 9 bases. CDR3 size: 13 residues. Germline-derived CDR1 and CDR2 are LGHNA and YNFKEQ. Here the CDR3 DNA reads TGTGCCAGCAGCCAGGACAGATACTACGAGCAGTACGTC. Translated: CASSQDRYYEQYV.

The chain uses TRBV6-2 or TRBV6-3 and TRBJ2-7; D remains unclear. V lost 0 bases to trimming and J lost 4 bases, with 13 bases between them. Germline loops: CDR1 MNHEY, CDR2 SVGEGT. CDR3 size: 15 residues. CDR3 in amino acids: CASSYSRTSPYEQYV. CDR3 coding DNA: TGTGCCAGCAGTTACTCAAGGACCTCACCTTACGAGCAGTACGTC.

This clone has ten or more counts. This sequence joins TRBV18 and TRBJ2-3, with a tentative D call TRBD2 (6 bases). The CDR3 has 15 residues. V was shortened by 1 base and J by 2 bases, with 10 bases between the two germline ends. The germline V gene has CDR1 KGHSH and CDR2 LQKENI. The CDR3 loop reads CASSPRGDFTDTQYF. In DNA, the CDR3 is TGTGCCAGCTCACCACGGGGGGACTTCACAGATACGCAGTATTTT.

This rearrangement joins TRBV28 to TRBJ1-2, with D maybe TRBD1 (5 bases). This CDR3 is built from 15 residues. Germline V gene lookup returns CDR1 MDHEN and CDR2 SYDVKM. The V gene lost 5 bases and the J gene lost 2 bases, with 15 bases spanning the gap. The CDR3 region has the DNA TGTGCCAGCAGTACCGGGACGTTCAACAACTATGGCTACACCTTC. Amino acids: CASSTGTFNNYGYTF.

The chain links TRBV6-2 or TRBV6-3 to TRBJ1-5, with a weak D call TRBD1 (5 bases). V lost 4 bases and J 1 base, leaving 14 bases between the germline ends. CDR1 is MNHEY, CDR2 SVGEGT, per germline. There are 16 residues in the CDR3. Written as DNA, the CDR3 is TGTGCCAGCAGTTCCCGGGGACCGGGCAGCAATCAGCCCCAGCATTTT. Translated, it gives CASSSRGPGSNQPQHF.

The J gene is TRBJ2-3, the V gene TRBV5-1, with D possibly TRBD2 on 6 matching bases. Germline-derived CDR1 and CDR2 are SGHRS and YFSETQ. The CDR3 totals 14 residues. The germline V and J ends were trimmed by 4 bases and 5 bases, with 14 bases remaining between them. CDR3 in amino acids: CASSPGVAEDTQYF. The DNA of the CDR3 is TGCGCCAGCAGCCCCGGGGTAGCGGAAGATACGCAGTATTTT.

The chain has TRBV7-9 and TRBJ1-4; 9 bases align to TRBD1. J lost 4 bases, V lost 5 bases, and 11 bases had no gene match. Germline V gene sequence: CDR1 SEHNR, CDR2 FQNEAQ (reference sequence). This CDR3 contains 17 residues. The DNA of the CDR3 is TGTGCCAGCAGCCAAAGAAAGACGGGACAGGGTAATGAAAAACTGTTTTTT. Its protein is CASSQRKTGQGNEKLFF.

J is TRBJ1-3 and V is TRBV6-6; no reliable D call. The CDR3 runs to 15 residues. Germline-derived CDR1 and CDR2 are MNHNY and SVGAGI (reference sequence). With 1 base removed from V and 0 bases from J, the gap between germline ends came to 7 bases. In DNA, the CDR3 is TGTGCCAGCAGTTACTTTCAGAGCTCTGGAAACACCATATATTTT. Translation: CASSYFQSSGNTIYF.